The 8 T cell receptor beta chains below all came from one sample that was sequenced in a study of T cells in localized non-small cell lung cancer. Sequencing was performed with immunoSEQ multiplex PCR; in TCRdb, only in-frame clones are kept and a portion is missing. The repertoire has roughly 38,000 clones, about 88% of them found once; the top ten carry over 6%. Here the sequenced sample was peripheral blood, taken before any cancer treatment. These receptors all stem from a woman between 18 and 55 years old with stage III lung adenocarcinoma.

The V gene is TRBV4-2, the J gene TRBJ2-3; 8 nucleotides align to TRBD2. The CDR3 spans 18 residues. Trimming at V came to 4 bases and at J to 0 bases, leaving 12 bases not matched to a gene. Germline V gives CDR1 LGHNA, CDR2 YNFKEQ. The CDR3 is CASSPRGGTVLSTDTQYF. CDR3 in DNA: TGTGCCAGCAGCCCCCGGGGGGGGACCGTATTAAGCACAGATACGCAGTATTTT.

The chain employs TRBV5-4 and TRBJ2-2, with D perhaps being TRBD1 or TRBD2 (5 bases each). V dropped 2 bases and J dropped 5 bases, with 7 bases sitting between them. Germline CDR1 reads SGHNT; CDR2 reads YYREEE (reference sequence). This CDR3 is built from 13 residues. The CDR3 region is CASSLGETGELFF. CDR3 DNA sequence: TGTGCCAGCAGCTTAGGGGAGACCGGGGAGCTGTTTTTT.

DNA for the CDR3: TGCGCCAGCAGCCTACTTGGTGGGGGCAATGAGCAGTTCTTC. Its protein product is CASSLLGGGNEQFF. The rearrangement joins TRBV5-1 to TRBJ2-1; possibly TRBD1 or TRBD2 for D (5 bases each). The CDR3 is 14 residues long. CDR1 and CDR2 (germline): SGHRS, YFSETQ. V lost 4 bases and J lost 6, with 14 bases in between.

The chain's CDR3 is CATSRALIGTDTQYF. The CDR3 nucleotides read TGTGCCACCAGCAGAGCCCTGATCGGCACAGATACGCAGTATTTT. The J gene is TRBJ2-3, the V gene TRBV15; D is ambiguous. The CDR3 is 15 residues long. Germline CDR1 and CDR2: LNHNV and YYDKDF (reference sequence). V was clipped by 1 base and J by 1 base, with 9 bases between them.

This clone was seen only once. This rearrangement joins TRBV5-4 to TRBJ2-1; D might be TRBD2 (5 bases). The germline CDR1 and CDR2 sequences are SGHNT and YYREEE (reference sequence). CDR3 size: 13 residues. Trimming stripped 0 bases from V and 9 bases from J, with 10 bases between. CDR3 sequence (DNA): TGTGCCAGCAGCTTGGACAGAGAGGGTGAGCAGTTCTTC. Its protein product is CASSLDREGEQFF.

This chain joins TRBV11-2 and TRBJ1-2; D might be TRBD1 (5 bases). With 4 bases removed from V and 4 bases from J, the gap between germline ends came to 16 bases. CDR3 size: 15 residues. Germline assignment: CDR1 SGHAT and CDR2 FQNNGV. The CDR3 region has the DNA TGTGCCAGCAGCTCACACAGGAAGTCTACCTATGGCTACACCTTC. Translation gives CASSSHRKSTYGYTF.

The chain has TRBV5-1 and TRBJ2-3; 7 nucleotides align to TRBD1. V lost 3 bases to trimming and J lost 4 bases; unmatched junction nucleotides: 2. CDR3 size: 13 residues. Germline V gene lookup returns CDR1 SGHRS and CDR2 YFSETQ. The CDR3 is CASSSQGADTQYF. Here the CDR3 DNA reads TGCGCCAGCAGCTCCCAGGGGGCAGATACGCAGTATTTT. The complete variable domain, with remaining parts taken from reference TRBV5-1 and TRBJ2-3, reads KAGVTQTPRYLIKTRGQQVTLSCSPISGHRSVSWYQQTPGQGLQFLFEYFSETQRNKGNFPGRFSGRQFSNSRSEMNVSTLELGDSALYLCASSSQGADTQYFGPGTRLTVL.

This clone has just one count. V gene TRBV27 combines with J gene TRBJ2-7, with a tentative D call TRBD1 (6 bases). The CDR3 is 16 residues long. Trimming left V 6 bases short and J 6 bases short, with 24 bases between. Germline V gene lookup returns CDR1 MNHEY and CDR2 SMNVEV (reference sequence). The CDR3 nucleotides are TGTGCCAGCAGCTTCTTGACAGGCCGACCGGAGGCCGAGCAGTACTTC. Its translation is CASSFLTGRPEAEQYF.